The present T cell receptor beta chain was sequenced within a study of neoadjuvant anti-PD-1 for oral cavity cancer. Study-level findings and limits: After neoadjuvant nivolumab, PBMC T cell clonality was significantly higher in non-responders than responders. Pretreatment Treg/Th17 ratio correlated inversely with post-treatment tumor clonality.

Blood cells were analyzed directly, without culture or expansion. This clone has a handful of counts. Its antigen is unidentified. Most PBMC samples had 480 ng input DNA in six replicates. The table came from immunoSEQ multiplex PCR; TCRdb's copy has only in-frame clones and leaves some out. The table records about 14,000 clones, 65% to 80% of them present only once. V was cut by 4 bases and J by 2 bases, with 13 bases left in between. Germline V gives CDR1 WNHNN, CDR2 SYGVQD (reference sequence). The CDR3 contains 15 residues. Sequenced here: PBMCs, sampled before nivolumab (anti-PD-1) treatment. The V and J genes are TRBV10-1 and TRBJ2-3; the D gene is possibly TRBD1 (6 bases). The sequence derives from a person between 40 and 85 years old with oral cavity squamous cell carcinoma. The CDR3 spells CASSGGQGLTDTQYF. CDR3 bases: TGCGCCAGCAGTGGAGGGCAGGGGCTCACAGATACGCAGTATTTT.